This TCR beta chain stems from a study of regulatory T cells in long-lasting Graves disease. Arm-PCR with iRepertoire HTBI primers amplified the CDR3 regions for these TCR beta libraries. TCRdb redid the calling of the multiplex PCR reads with MiXCR, one entry per CDR3 protein. The data contain hundreds of thousands of distinct CDR3 sequences, approximately 12% of them seen just once; the ten biggest clones take up about 9.1%. The ends were cut back, 2 bases at V and 7 bases at J, with 27 bases in the middle. This CDR3 spans 18 amino acids. Looked up from germline, CDR1 is SGHDT and CDR2 is YYEEEE. The sample's time point: newly diagnosed GD, antithyroid drugs for less than 3 months. RNA isolated from PBMCs was used to make the TCR library. Another study also made use of these data, one on T cells in Graves' hyperthyroidism and ophthalmopathy. That source adds: Most thyroid-expanded clonotypes above 0.001 were also found in blood.

The material was peripheral blood mononuclear cells (PBMCs), obtained at new diagnosis, from a patient treated with antithyroid drugs. The genes are TRBV5-6 and TRBJ2-5; TRBD1 is a possible D gene (7 bases). The TCR originated in a man between 25 and 39 years old with Graves disease. CDR3 nucleotides: TGTGCCAGCAGCTTTTACCTCGGGGGAGAGACAGGGTTGGCGACCCAGTACTTC. Translating it yields CASSFYLGGETGLATQYF.